This T cell receptor beta chain was identified in a study of cytomegalovirus exposure and HLA in healthy donors. Study results and limitations: Later, an analysis found that TCR clusters from the first cohort tended to co-occur in the roughly 110 validation repertoires. Rare TCR sequences dominated, though some public TCRs recurred in many donors. Researchers reported that a few CMV-associated chains were confirmed in vitro as CMV antigen-specific. Overall, some 160 TCR beta chains were annotated as cytomegalovirus-associated.

Points on this clone: Its antigen is undetermined.

The table came from immunoSEQ multiplex PCR; TCRdb's copy has only in-frame clones and leaves some out. Among some 250,000 clones listed, about 90% were seen once. In germline, CDR1 is SGHRS, CDR2 YFSETQ. The CDR3 is made up of 14 amino acids. Trimming took off 4 bases at V and 4 bases at J, with 14 bases between the two ends. The receptor's source is a woman in her 30s in good health and CMV-seronegative. Sequencing was done on a sample of PBMCs. The chain combines TRBV5-1 with TRBJ1-1, with a weak D call TRBD1 (6 bases). This CDR3 is CASSGGQSTTEAFF. In DNA form, the CDR3 reads TGCGCCAGCAGCGGAGGACAGTCGACCACTGAAGCTTTCTTT.